This T cell receptor beta chain was profiled in a study of shared clonotypes between healthy human individuals. Findings of the study overall: Although depth was large, rarefaction showed that sequencing of the sorted subsets was incomplete. A generally larger estimated richness was seen in naive subsets than in memory subsets.

Profiling relied on immunoSEQ multiplex PCR, and the TCRdb table lists in-frame clones only, not all of them. This repertoire shows over a million clones, approximately 78% found once; its top ten account for roughly 0.62%. On this clone: What it recognizes is unknown.

Every one of the donors was a Caucasian adult that lived in Nashville, Tennessee. Trimming cost V 4 bases and J 2 bases, with 15 bases left between them. This CDR3 region has 15 residues. CDR1 and CDR2 (germline): MGHRA, YSYEKL. The TCR comes from a man aged 18 to 29 in good health. Some clones in this sample may be carry-over from other donors' samples. The sample consisted of memory CD4+ T cells from PBMCs. The subset: CD45RA-negative fraction. The rearrangement joins TRBV4-1 to TRBJ2-7, with unresolved D. The CDR3: CASSLSVNVAYEQYF. The CDR3 region has the DNA TGCGCCAGCAGCCTCTCTGTTAATGTCGCCTACGAGCAGTACTTC.